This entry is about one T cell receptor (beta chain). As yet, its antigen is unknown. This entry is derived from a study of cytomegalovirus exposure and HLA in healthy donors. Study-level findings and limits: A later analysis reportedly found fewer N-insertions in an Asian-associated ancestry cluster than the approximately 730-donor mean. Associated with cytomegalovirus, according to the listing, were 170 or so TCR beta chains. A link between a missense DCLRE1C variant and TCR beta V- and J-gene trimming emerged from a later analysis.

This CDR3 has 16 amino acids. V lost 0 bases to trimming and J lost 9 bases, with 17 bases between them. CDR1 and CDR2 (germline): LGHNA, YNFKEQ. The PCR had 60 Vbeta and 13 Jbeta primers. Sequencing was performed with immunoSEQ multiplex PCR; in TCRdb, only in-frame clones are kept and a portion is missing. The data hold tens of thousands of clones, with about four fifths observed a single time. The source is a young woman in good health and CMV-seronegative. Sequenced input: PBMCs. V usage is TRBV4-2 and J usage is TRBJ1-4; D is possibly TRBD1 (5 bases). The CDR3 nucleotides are TGTGCCAGCAGCCAAGATCGGCAGGGATGGTTGAAAAAACTGTTTTTT. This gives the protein CASSQDRQGWLKKLFF.